The 21 T cell receptor beta chains presented below share a single source sample, sequenced in a study of response to subunit inactivated influenza vaccine. MiXCR was run by TCRdb on the RT-PCR reads, yielding one entry per CDR3 protein. The table records about 620,000 distinct CDR3 sequences, approximately 10% of them present only once. This same sample was also part of a study on T cells expressing NK-cell markers. This second study says: Production of TCR beta cDNA relied on 5'RACE template switching with UMIs.

Source: PBMCs from blood, taken on the day of vaccination. The receptors derive from a man aged 50 or older who received an inactivated influenza vaccine.

This clonotype has more than one count but fewer than ten. J is TRBJ2-7 and V is TRBV10-3, with 7 bases identical to TRBD2. This CDR3 contains 11 residues. Germline values: CDR1 ENHRY, CDR2 SYGVKD. With V trimmed by 10 bases and J by 3 bases, 3 bases remained unmatched. CDR3 region: CATGGGYEQYF. CDR3 DNA sequence: TGTGCCACTGGGGGGGGCTACGAGCAGTACTTC.

The table lists this clonotype with many counts. The CDR3 is CASSLLAGTSTDTQYF. Here the CDR3 DNA reads TGTGCCAGCAGCTTACTAGCGGGGACTAGCACAGATACGCAGTATTTT. This rearrangement joins TRBV7-8 to TRBJ2-3; 9 bases fit TRBD2. Germline CDR1 SGHVS, CDR2 FQNEAQ. Losses at the gene ends were 2 bases for V and 0 bases for J; bases not matched to a gene: 3. The CDR3 has 16 residues.

The genes are TRBV6-2 or TRBV6-3 and TRBJ2-3; D is unclear. Germline CDR1 is MNHEY and CDR2 is SVGEGT. Trimming pared 1 base from V and 0 bases from J, leaving 8 bases between. This CDR3 comprises 15 residues. CDR3 amino acids: CASSYFRLSTDTQYF. The CDR3 DNA follows: TGTGCCAGCAGTTACTTTAGGCTGAGCACAGATACGCAGTATTTT.

In this sample, this clonotype turned up a few times. J is TRBJ2-2 and V is TRBV24-1; 11 bases are a match to TRBD1. V lost 5 bases, J lost 5 bases, and 3 bases stayed unmatched. In germline, CDR1 is KGHDR, CDR2 SFDVKD. The CDR3 spans 15 residues. In nucleotides, the CDR3 is TGTGCCACCAGTGGGACAGGGGGCCTAACCGGGGAGCTGTTTTTT. Protein: CATSGTGGLTGELFF.

Ten or more counts support this clonotype. This chain links TRBV5-1 with TRBJ2-1, with unresolved D. The CDR3 is 16 residues long. CDR1 is SGHRS and CDR2 is YFSETQ in the germline V gene. Trimming removed 0 bases from V and 0 bases from J, with 10 bases in between. CDR3 protein: CASSLEAAGSYNEQFF. As DNA, the CDR3 is TGCGCCAGCAGCTTGGAGGCGGCCGGCTCCTACAATGAGCAGTTCTTC.

This chain links TRBV10-3 with TRBJ2-7; a weak D match, TRBD1 (6 bases). V was clipped by 6 bases and J by 4 bases, with 13 bases between them. The CDR3 has 13 residues. Germline assignment: CDR1 ENHRY and CDR2 SYGVKD. CDR3 bases: TGTGCCATCAGACAAGTCACAGGGTACGAGCAGTACTTC. Its translation: CAIRQVTGYEQYF.

This clonotype was seen more than once but under ten times. The chain couples TRBV20-1 to TRBJ2-5; perhaps TRBD1 as D (6 bases). V lost 3 bases to trimming and J lost 9 bases, with 14 bases between them. Germline CDR1 DFQATT, CDR2 SNEGSKA (reference sequence). This CDR3 has 12 residues. In DNA form, the CDR3 reads TGCAGTGCTAGCGTCTCCGAGGGGGCCCAGTACTTC. Translating it yields CSASVSEGAQYF.

A few counts support this clonotype. This chain joins TRBV12-3 or TRBV12-4 and TRBJ2-3; 11 bases map to TRBD2. V lost 2 bases to trimming and J lost 3 bases; unmatched junction nucleotides: 4. The CDR3 is 16 amino acids. The CDR3 here is CASSLRSGGATDTQYF. As DNA, the CDR3 is TGTGCCAGCAGTTTACGTAGCGGGGGGGCTACAGATACGCAGTATTTT.

The chain couples TRBV6-5 to TRBJ2-7; TRBD2 agrees at 8 bases. J was trimmed by 4 bases and V by 2 bases; bases with no gene match: 4. This CDR3 has 14 residues. The V gene's germline CDR1 is MNHEY and CDR2 SVGAGI. The CDR3 coding sequence is TGTGCCAGCAGTTACCCCGGGAGGGAGTACGAGCAGTACTTC. This sequence encodes CASSYPGREYEQYF.

A few counts support this clonotype. The chain employs TRBV5-1 and TRBJ2-3, with D perhaps TRBD1 (5 bases). The CDR3 spans 14 residues. Trimming removed 7 bases from V and 0 bases from J, with 12 bases in between. CDR1 is SGHRS, CDR2 YFSETQ, per germline. The DNA of the CDR3 is TGCGCCAGCCGCGGACAAAGAAGCACAGATACGCAGTATTTT. Translating gives CASRGQRSTDTQYF.

This chain joins TRBV4-1 and TRBJ2-7, with D unresolved. The CDR3 consists of 14 residues. Germline assignment: CDR1 MGHRA and CDR2 YSYEKL. With 3 bases removed from V and 0 bases from J, the gap between germline ends came to 9 bases. DNA of the CDR3: TGCGCCAGCAGCCACCCACCCATCTCCTACGAGCAGTACTTC. Residues: CASSHPPISYEQYF.

The genes are TRBV15 and TRBJ2-3; 10 bases are shared with TRBD2. Germline V lookup: CDR1 LNHNV, CDR2 YYDKDF (reference sequence). The J segment lost 2 bases and the V segment lost 5 bases, leaving 13 bases of the junction unmatched. CDR3 length: 18 residues. In nucleotides, the CDR3 is TGTGCCACCAGCCCCCTAACACTAGCGGGGCAATTCACAGATACGCAGTATTTT. Its protein product is CATSPLTLAGQFTDTQYF.

V is TRBV27 and J is TRBJ1-5, with 10 bases lining up with TRBD1. The CDR3 consists of 14 residues. V shed 8 bases, J shed 9 bases, and the junction held 10 bases outside the gene matches. CDR1 and CDR2 from the germline V gene are MNHEY and SMNVEV (reference sequence). The CDR3 sequence: CASAGTGAPRPQHF. The CDR3, as DNA: TGTGCCAGCGCCGGGACAGGGGCTCCTCGGCCCCAGCATTTT.

This clonotype has just a few counts. The gene calls are TRBV6-2 or TRBV6-3 and TRBJ2-5, with 9 bases fitting TRBD1. In germline, CDR1 is MNHEY, CDR2 SVGEGT. This CDR3 has 13 amino acids. V lost 5 bases, J lost 6 bases, and 4 bases stayed unmatched. Here the CDR3 reads CASSPGQGQTQYF. For the CDR3, the DNA is TGTGCCAGCAGTCCGGGACAGGGCCAGACCCAGTACTTC.

J is TRBJ1-5 and V is TRBV19, with 8 bases matching TRBD1. The ends lost 5 bases at V and 3 bases at J; junction bases unmatched: 6. Germline-derived CDR1 and CDR2 are LNHDA and SQIVND (reference sequence). The CDR3 extends over 15 amino acids. The CDR3 DNA sequence: TGTGCCAGTAGTCAGGACAGGGAACTCAATCAGCCCCAGCATTTT. Residues: CASSQDRELNQPQHF.

This clonotype appeared once. This may stem from a read error, because a much larger clone lies one nucleotide away. No conserved phenylalanine or tryptophan ends this CDR3, so it is likely a read error. The chain recombines TRBV5-1 with TRBJ2-1; D remains ambiguous. The germline V gene has CDR1 SGHRS and CDR2 YFSETQ. Between the trimmed V and J ends, which lost 4 bases and 8 bases, there was a span of 10 bases. This CDR3 has 12 residues. The DNA for the CDR3 is TGCGCCAGCAGCATCAGACTCGATGAGCAGTTCTAC. As protein: CASSIRLDEQFY.

This clonotype has more than one count but fewer than ten. The chain couples TRBV2 to TRBJ1-2; TRBD1 agrees at 9 bases. Germline assignment: CDR1 SNHLY and CDR2 FYNNEI. The CDR3 contains 14 residues. V lost 5 bases to trimming and J lost 2 bases; unmatched junction nucleotides: 3. This chain's CDR3 is CASSSGTGNYGYTF. The CDR3 region has the DNA TGTGCCAGCAGTTCCGGGACAGGGAACTATGGCTACACCTTC.

This clonotype was counted only a few times. The J gene is TRBJ1-4, the V gene TRBV18, with D uncertain. Germline V gene sequence: CDR1 KGHSH, CDR2 LQKENI. V lost 3 bases and J lost 5, with 4 bases in between. CDR3 length: 12 residues. DNA for the CDR3: TGTGCCAGCTCACCCGAAAATGAAAAACTGTTTTTT. This codes for CASSPENEKLFF.

This clonotype was counted only a few times. V gene TRBV5-1 combines with J gene TRBJ2-1, with 12 bases aligning to TRBD2. The CDR3 loop spans 15 amino acids. The germline gives CDR1 SGHRS, CDR2 YFSETQ. Losses at the gene ends were 5 bases for V and 7 bases for J; bases not matched to a gene: 7. The CDR3 region has the DNA TGCGCCAGCAGGCTAAGACTAGCGGGGGTGAATGAGCAGTTCTTC. Translating gives CASRLRLAGVNEQFF.

V usage is TRBV7-2 and J usage is TRBJ2-3; either TRBD1 or TRBD2 may supply D (5 bases each). Trimming took 1 base from V and 2 from J, leaving 10 bases between them. The CDR3 is 15 amino acids. From germline, CDR1 is SGHTA and CDR2 FQGNSA. CDR3 bases: TGTGCCAGCAGCTTAGGAACGGGGCCCACAGATACGCAGTATTTT. It yields the protein CASSLGTGPTDTQYF.

The chain's CDR3 is CASSRTGTGANSPLHF. The CDR3 DNA sequence: TGTGCCAGCAGCAGGACCGGGACAGGGGCTAATTCACCCCTCCACTTT. The chain carries TRBV7-9 and TRBJ1-6; 10 bases line up with TRBD1. CDR1 and CDR2 (germline): SEHNR, FQNEAQ (reference sequence). The CDR3 length is 16 residues. J gave up 6 bases and V 5 bases, and 7 bases lay outside the gene matches.